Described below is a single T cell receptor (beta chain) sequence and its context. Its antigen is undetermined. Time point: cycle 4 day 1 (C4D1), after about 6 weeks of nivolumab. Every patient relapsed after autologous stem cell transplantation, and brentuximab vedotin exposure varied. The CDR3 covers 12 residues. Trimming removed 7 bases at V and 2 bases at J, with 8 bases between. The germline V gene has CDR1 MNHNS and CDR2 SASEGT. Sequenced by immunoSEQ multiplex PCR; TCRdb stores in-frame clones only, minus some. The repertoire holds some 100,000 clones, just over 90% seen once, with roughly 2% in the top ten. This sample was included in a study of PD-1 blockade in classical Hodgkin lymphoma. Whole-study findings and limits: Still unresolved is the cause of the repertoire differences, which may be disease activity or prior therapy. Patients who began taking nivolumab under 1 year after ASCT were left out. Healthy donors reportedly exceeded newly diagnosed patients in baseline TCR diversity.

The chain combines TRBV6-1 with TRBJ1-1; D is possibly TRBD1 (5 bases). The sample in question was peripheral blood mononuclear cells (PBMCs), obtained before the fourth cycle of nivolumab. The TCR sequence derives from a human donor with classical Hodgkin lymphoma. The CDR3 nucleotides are TGTGCCAGCATTCGGGGCAACACTGAAGCTTTCTTT. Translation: CASIRGNTEAFF.